This TCR beta chain was captured in a study of graft-versus-host responses after intestinal transplantation. Clones were sequenced by immunoSEQ multiplex PCR, and TCRdb holds only the in-frame ones, with some missing. The repertoire consists of around 71,000 clones, with over 85% occurring once and the leading ten covering around 7.1%. Germline-derived CDR1 and CDR2 are SGHRS and YFSETQ. Trimming took 3 bases from V and 8 from J, leaving 14 bases between them. The CDR3 runs 14 residues. The chain joins TRBV5-1 to TRBJ1-4, with a possible D match to TRBD1 (6 bases). Here the sequenced sample was bone marrow, taken approximately 700 days after intestinal transplantation. The clonotype comes from a human patient who received an intestinal transplant, so some T cells may come from the graft donor. The CDR3 protein is CASSSPGEVEKLFF. The CDR3 DNA sequence: TGCGCCAGCAGCTCCCCAGGGGAAGTAGAAAAACTGTTTTTT.